The 32 T cell receptor beta chains listed next were all sequenced from one sample in a study of human T cells and chemical hapten exposure (dated by TCRdb to 2020 to 2023). The library was built by means of RACE. The instrument was a NextSeq 500. TCRdb passed the public sequencing reads through fastp at Q25 and MiXCR, retaining productive beta sequences. Each CDR3 protein appears once, grouped with its most common genes and DNA. Counted in this sample were approximately 72,000 distinct CDR3 sequences; 8.5% to 14% of them appeared once. Roughly 1.4% of the sample is taken by the ten largest. Per the publication, the time point label means: patch test 3, about 24 weeks after DPC sensitization. The treatment or condition label, as the study defines it: therapeutic diphenylcyclopropenone sensitization with weekly scalp DPC. The sample consisted of whole blood, taken in connection with sensitization to the hapten diphenylcyclopropenone (DPC). These receptors were collected from a woman in her forties or fifties with alopecia areata. Some clones in this sample may be carry-over from other donors' samples.

This clonotype was picked up many times. V is TRBV27 and J is TRBJ1-1; 8 bases align to TRBD1. This CDR3 has 19 residues. J was trimmed by 8 bases and V by 4 bases; bases with no gene match: 24. CDR1 MNHEY and CDR2 SMNVEV come from the germline V gene (reference sequence). The CDR3 nucleotides read TGTGCCAGCAGTTCACTTCAACTTCATCAGGGGGCGAGGCCCCGGGAAGCTTTCTTT. Translating gives CASSSLQLHQGARPREAFF.

The chain has TRBV4-1 and TRBJ2-2; D might be TRBD2 (7 bases). Trimming took off 6 bases at V and 3 bases at J, with 20 bases between the two ends. CDR1 is MGHRA and CDR2 is YSYEKL in the germline V gene. This CDR3 comprises 17 residues. The CDR3 coding sequence is TGCGCCAGCAGGACGGACCCGGGGGGCGCTTACACCGGGGAGCTGTTTTTT. It is translated as CASRTDPGGAYTGELFF.

This clonotype showed up many times. V gene TRBV7-9 combines with J gene TRBJ1-6; no definite D call. The CDR3 loop spans 13 amino acids. Per germline, CDR1 SEHNR and CDR2 FQNEAQ (reference sequence). The V gene lost 2 bases and the J gene lost 7 bases, with 6 bases spanning the gap. In DNA form, the CDR3 reads TGTGCCAGCAGCTTAAAGGCCAATTCACCCCTCCACTTT. It translates to CASSLKANSPLHF.

This clonotype was counted ten times or more. The chain has TRBV5-1 and TRBJ2-5, with a possible D match to TRBD1 (6 bases). The V and J ends lost 3 bases and 5 bases respectively, with 11 bases between them. Germline V lookup: CDR1 SGHRS, CDR2 YFSETQ. The CDR3 loop spans 13 amino acids. This CDR3 reads CASSSGVSETQYF. The CDR3 DNA sequence: TGCGCCAGCAGCTCAGGGGTCTCCGAGACCCAGTACTTC. The variable domain in full, with the rest retrieved from reference TRBV5-1 and TRBJ2-5, is KAGVTQTPRYLIKTRGQQVTLSCSPISGHRSVSWYQQTPGQGLQFLFEYFSETQRNKGNFPGRFSGRQFSNSRSEMNVSTLELGDSALYLCASSSGVSETQYFGPGTRLLVL.

This clonotype has more than one count but fewer than ten. One junction end does not reproduce the germline sequence, and a read error may be involved. The V and J genes are TRBV9 and TRBJ1-1; a weak D match, TRBD1 (5 bases). From germline, CDR1 is SGDLS and CDR2 YYNGEE. The CDR3 is 11 residues long. CDR3 region: CLGPANTEAFF. CDR3 DNA sequence: TGCTTGGGGCCAGCGAACACTGAAGCTTTCTTT.

This chain links TRBV6-6 with TRBJ1-2; D is undetermined. Germline V gene data show CDR1 as MNHNY and CDR2 as SVGAGI (reference sequence). The CDR3 has 15 residues. Between the trimmed V and J ends, which lost 3 bases and 2 bases, there was a span of 13 bases. The CDR3 reads CASSYTAEGNYGYTF. As DNA, the CDR3 is TGTGCCAGCAGTTATACCGCTGAGGGCAACTATGGCTACACCTTC.

This clonotype was seen many times. The chain combines TRBV19 with TRBJ2-2; 7 nucleotides align to TRBD1. The germline CDR1 and CDR2 sequences are LNHDA and SQIVND (reference sequence). The CDR3 is 13 residues long. After removal of 6 bases from V and 6 bases from J, the junction contained 4 bases not matched to a gene. The CDR3 here is CASRLQGSGELFF. In DNA form, the CDR3 reads TGTGCCAGTAGACTACAGGGGTCCGGGGAGCTGTTTTTT. Full variable domain (outside the CDR3, taken from reference TRBV19 and TRBJ2-2): DGGITQSPKYLFRKEGQNVTLSCEQNLNHDAMYWYRQDPGQGLRLIYYSQIVNDFQKGDIAEGYSVSREKKESFPLTVTSAQKNPTAFYLCASRLQGSGELFFGEGSRLTVL.

The table lists this clonotype with a few counts. The J gene is TRBJ2-7, the V gene TRBV29-1; D call uncertain. V lost 0 bases to trimming and J lost 3 bases, with 9 bases between them. Germline values: CDR1 SQVTM, CDR2 ANQGSEA. The CDR3 consists of 13 residues. The CDR3 is CSVEDPGNYEQYF. Here the CDR3 DNA reads TGCAGCGTTGAAGATCCCGGAAACTACGAGCAGTACTTC.

This clonotype was seen a handful of times. The rearrangement uses TRBV6-2 or TRBV6-3 and TRBJ2-4, with a possible D match to TRBD1 (5 bases). Germline-derived CDR1 and CDR2 are MNHEY and SVGEGT. V lost 4 bases and J lost 8, with 12 bases in between. This CDR3 has 13 amino acids. The CDR3: CASSFAGIDIQYF. CDR3 coding DNA: TGTGCCAGCAGTTTCGCAGGGATAGACATTCAGTACTTC.

The sample holds one count of this clonotype. This chain connects TRBV5-1 to TRBJ2-3; 8 nucleotides line up with TRBD2. This CDR3 has 17 amino acids. The trim removed 3 bases at V and 5 bases at J, leaving 14 bases unmatched. Germline CDR1 reads SGHRS; CDR2 reads YFSETQ. Written as DNA, the CDR3 is TGCGCCAGCAGCTCCTGGAATAGGGGACTAGAAGTAGATACGCAGTATTTT. Translated: CASSSWNRGLEVDTQYF.

This clonotype was counted ten times or more. The chain is built from TRBV14 and TRBJ1-4; D unresolved. Deletions cut 6 bases from V and 10 bases from J, with 21 bases between. The CDR3 is 15 amino acids. Germline CDR1 SGHDN, CDR2 FVKESK. The DNA for the CDR3 is TGTGCCAGCAGTGCAAGACCTAACACCCCTGGAAAACTGTTTTTT. It yields the protein CASSARPNTPGKLFF.

The table lists this clonotype with a few counts. This chain connects TRBV29-1 to TRBJ2-3; 9 nucleotides match TRBD2. CDR1 SQVTM and CDR2 ANQGSEA come from the germline V gene. This CDR3 region has 12 residues. With 6 bases clipped from V and 4 bases from J, the junction kept 2 bases outside the gene matches. CDR3 loop: CSVGLAADTQYF. The CDR3 DNA reads TGCAGCGTGGGACTAGCCGCAGATACGCAGTATTTT.

This clonotype was found a few times. This rearrangement joins TRBV7-2 to TRBJ2-1; maybe TRBD2 (6 bases). The CDR3 has 11 residues. Germline assignment: CDR1 SGHTA and CDR2 FQGNSA. V shed 5 bases and J shed 15 bases, with 14 bases lying between them. DNA for the CDR3: TGTGCCAGCAGCCCGGGGGTCGATACGTTCTTC. Translating gives CASSPGVDTFF.

This clonotype was picked up many times. The genes are TRBV7-2 and TRBJ1-6; no firm D call. The CDR3 loop spans 12 amino acids. Germline V gives CDR1 SGHTA, CDR2 FQGNSA. Trimming shortened V by 5 bases and J by 14 bases, and 13 bases separated the two germline ends. The CDR3 region is CASSLYRGSLHF. CDR3 coding DNA: TGTGCCAGCAGCCTGTACCGGGGATCCCTCCACTTT.

This clonotype has a count of ten or more. The chain uses TRBV20-1 and TRBJ2-2; no reliable D call. Germline lookup yields CDR1 DFQATT and CDR2 SNEGSKA (reference sequence). The CDR3 runs to 12 residues. Trimming shortened V by 6 bases and J by 5 bases, and 10 bases separated the two germline ends. The DNA of the CDR3 is TGCAGTGCCCCCCACCCGACCGGGGAGCTGTTTTTT. Amino acids: CSAPHPTGELFF.

V usage is TRBV29-1 and J usage is TRBJ1-1; possibly TRBD1 for D (5 bases). Between the trimmed V and J ends, which lost 6 bases and 8 bases, there was a span of 13 bases. Germline CDR1 reads SQVTM; CDR2 reads ANQGSEA. The CDR3 length is 11 residues. CDR3 nucleotides: TGCAGCGTCGTATTGTGGGGGGAAGCTTTCTTT. Amino acids: CSVVLWGEAFF.

This chain connects TRBV6-5 to TRBJ2-7; D call uncertain. Trimming removed 5 bases at V and 1 base at J, with 15 bases between. The CDR3 covers 15 residues. Germline CDR1 is MNHEY and CDR2 is SVGAGI. Here the CDR3 reads CASSPNPRPSYEQYF. CDR3 in DNA: TGTGCCAGCAGTCCAAACCCCCGACCGTCCTACGAGCAGTACTTC.

This clonotype has a count of ten or more. The chain couples TRBV6-5 to TRBJ2-5; tentatively, D is TRBD2 (6 bases). The CDR3 covers 15 residues. V gave up 7 bases and J gave up 2 bases, with 17 bases separating them. The germline CDR1 and CDR2 sequences are MNHEY and SVGAGI. The CDR3 protein is CASTPAGPMQETQYF. The CDR3 DNA sequence: TGTGCCAGCACCCCCGCGGGGCCAATGCAAGAGACCCAGTACTTC.

The chain combines TRBV28 with TRBJ1-5; D unclear. Trimming removed 6 bases from V and 4 bases from J, with 7 bases in between. Germline V gene lookup returns CDR1 MDHEN and CDR2 SYDVKM. The CDR3 extends over 12 amino acids. The CDR3 here is CASRLYNQPQHF. In DNA, the CDR3 is TGTGCCAGCAGGCTCTATAATCAGCCCCAGCATTTT.

V and J are TRBV5-4 and TRBJ2-2, with D possibly TRBD1 on 6 matching bases. The CDR3 is 15 amino acids. V was trimmed by 2 bases and J by 3 bases, leaving 11 bases between them. Germline CDR1 SGHNT, CDR2 YYREEE (reference sequence). The CDR3 loop reads CASSLQGVDTGELFF. CDR3 coding DNA: TGTGCCAGCAGCTTACAGGGCGTCGACACCGGGGAGCTGTTTTTT.

This clonotype has ten or more counts. The J gene is TRBJ1-2, the V gene TRBV6-5; no firm D call. Germline lookup yields CDR1 MNHEY and CDR2 SVGAGI. V was clipped by 9 bases and J by 0 bases, with 14 bases between them. This CDR3 region has 14 residues. The CDR3 region is CASAGGETNYGYTF. CDR3 coding DNA: TGTGCCAGTGCGGGTGGGGAAACTAACTATGGCTACACCTTC.

This clonotype was observed a handful of times. The chain recombines TRBV29-1 with TRBJ2-3; no reliable D call. The length of the CDR3 is 12 residues. In germline, CDR1 is SQVTM, CDR2 ANQGSEA. Deletions cut 6 bases from V and 2 bases from J, with 9 bases between. CDR3 in amino acids: CSVSEATDTQYF. The CDR3 nucleotides read TGCAGCGTATCCGAAGCCACAGATACGCAGTATTTT.

The chain joins TRBV28 to TRBJ1-1; 8 nucleotides line up with TRBD1. The CDR3 is 13 residues long. V shed 7 bases, J shed 4 bases, and the junction held 5 bases outside the gene matches. The germline CDR1 and CDR2 sequences are MDHEN and SYDVKM. The CDR3 bases are TGTGCCAGCACCTGGACAGGGATCACTGAAGCTTTCTTT. It is translated as CASTWTGITEAFF.

This clonotype showed up many times. V is TRBV25-1 and J is TRBJ2-1; D assignment may be TRBD1 or TRBD2 (6 bases each). V gave up 4 bases and J gave up 4 bases, with 14 bases separating them. The CDR3 is 15 residues long. In germline, CDR1 is MGHDK, CDR2 SYGVNS. The CDR3 DNA is TGTGCCAGCAGTGGGTTGGGGGGCAGATACAATGAGCAGTTCTTC. The encoded protein is CASSGLGGRYNEQFF.

This clonotype occurred a few times. V usage is TRBV10-3 and J usage is TRBJ2-3; D might be TRBD1 (5 bases). The CDR3 spans 13 residues. The V gene lost 7 bases and the J gene lost 2 bases, with 10 bases spanning the gap. CDR1 ENHRY and CDR2 SYGVKD come from the germline V gene. Here the CDR3 DNA reads TGTGCCATCACGCGACAGCCCACAGATACGCAGTATTTT. Amino acids: CAITRQPTDTQYF.

CDR3 coding DNA: TGTGCCAGCAGCCAACAGGGGGGAAGAACTGAAGCTTTCTTT. Translating it yields CASSQQGGRTEAFF. This chain uses TRBV3-1 with TRBJ1-1; 7 bases agree with TRBD1. The CDR3 loop spans 14 amino acids. Per germline, CDR1 LGHDT and CDR2 YNNKEL (reference sequence). Unmatched junction bases numbered 5, after V lost 2 bases and J lost 5 bases.

This clonotype showed up many times. The chain joins TRBV6-5 to TRBJ1-2; TRBD1 matches at 7 bases. Trimming cost V 4 bases and J 3 bases; bases outside gene matches: 2. CDR3 length equals 13 residues. Germline V gene sequence: CDR1 MNHEY, CDR2 SVGAGI. The CDR3 region has the DNA TGTGCCAGCAGTTTTCAGGGGGACTATGGCTACACCTTC. This sequence encodes CASSFQGDYGYTF.

This clonotype has just a few counts. The chain employs TRBV20-1 and TRBJ2-6; TRBD1 matches 7 bases. J was trimmed by 4 bases and V by 3 bases; bases with no gene match: 6. CDR3 size: 15 residues. The germline gives CDR1 DFQATT, CDR2 SNEGSKA (reference sequence). DNA of the CDR3: TGCAGTGCTAGCCCCGGGACAGCCGGGGCCAACGTCCTGACTTTC. Its translation is CSASPGTAGANVLTF.

This clonotype was seen at least ten times. The chain joins TRBV2 to TRBJ1-5; tentatively, D is TRBD1 (6 bases). This CDR3 contains 13 residues. Germline CDR1 SNHLY, CDR2 FYNNEI. Trimming removed 1 base from V and 7 bases from J, with 8 bases in between. CDR3 loop: CASSEVGQQPQHF. The CDR3 nucleotides read TGTGCCAGCAGTGAAGTTGGACAGCAGCCCCAGCATTTT.

Many counts were recorded for this clonotype. V and J are TRBV28 and TRBJ2-7, with D unresolved. This CDR3 is 13 amino acids long. Trimming removed 6 bases at V and 2 bases at J, with 11 bases between. The germline V gene encodes CDR1 MDHEN and CDR2 SYDVKM. CDR3: CASSRRRPYEQYF. CDR3 nucleotide sequence: TGTGCCAGCAGCCGCAGGCGCCCCTACGAGCAGTACTTC.

Note on this clonotype: At one boundary the junction diverges from the germline segment, which might be a read error. The chain has TRBV27 and TRBJ2-2, with D possibly being TRBD1 (6 bases). CDR1 is MNHEY and CDR2 is SMNVEV in the germline V gene (reference sequence). CDR3 length equals 14 residues. CDR3 DNA sequence: TGTGTCAGCAGGCGGACAGTCAACACCGGGGAGCTGTTTTTT. Amino acids: CVSRRTVNTGELFF.

This clonotype was picked up many times. This chain links TRBV5-1 with TRBJ2-1, with TRBD1 matching over 7 bases. Germline CDR1 reads SGHRS; CDR2 reads YFSETQ. The V segment lost 4 bases and the J segment 2 bases; nucleotides outside the gene matches: 6. The CDR3 totals 15 residues. CDR3 loop: CASSPGTATYNEQFF. DNA of the CDR3: TGCGCCAGCAGCCCCGGGACAGCCACCTACAATGAGCAGTTCTTC.